This T cell receptor (beta chain) was obtained from a study of cytotoxic CD8 clonotypes in ibrutinib-treated CLL. Study-level information: Researchers reported 11 relapsed/refractory and 15 treatment-naive patients, around 17 of them IGHV unmutated. A mean of around 260,000 productive templates and over 75,000 productive rearrangements was obtained per sample. General study results and limits: Timing of sampling differed between sustained-remission and progressing patients.

TCRdb's copy holds only in-frame clones and misses some; the assay was immunoSEQ multiplex PCR. In the table there are 30,000 to 35,000 clones, approximately 70% of which are singletons. For this clone: Its antigen is undetermined.

Trimming removed 3 bases from V and 0 bases from J, with 8 bases in between. CDR1 LNHDA and CDR2 SQIVND come from the germline V gene (reference sequence). The CDR3 loop spans 14 amino acids. This material consisted of PBMCs, taken before ibrutinib treatment. The sequence was collected from a human donor with chronic lymphocytic leukemia. The chain joins TRBV19 to TRBJ1-2; the D gene is possibly TRBD1 (5 bases). The chain's CDR3 is CASSMGGPNYGYTF. The CDR3 DNA follows: TGTGCCAGTAGTATGGGGGGACCTAACTATGGCTACACCTTC. The full variable domain, in which reference TRBV19 and TRBJ1-2 provide the parts outside the CDR3, is DGGITQSPKYLFRKEGQNVTLSCEQNLNHDAMYWYRQDPGQGLRLIYYSQIVNDFQKGDIAEGYSVSREKKESFPLTVTSAQKNPTAFYLCASSMGGPNYGYTFGSGTRLTVV.